What follows is one TCR beta chain and its context. This clone was found once. What this receptor recognizes is not known. No base qualities exist here, and no much larger clone lies one base off it. The record originates from a study of radiotherapy plus CTLA-4 blockade in lung cancer (dated by TCRdb to 2017 to 2018). About the study as a whole: Objective responses occurred in 18% of enrolled patients, and around 30% achieved disease control. General findings and caveats noted by the study authors: The strongest predictors of response, as reported, were early dynamic changes in blood T cell clones along with a rise in serum interferon-beta after radiation. After treatment with radiotherapy and ipilimumab, TCR clones that came from tumors expanded in the peripheral blood.

The library was obtained by the immunoSEQ multiplex PCR assay. Sourced from immuneACCESS, this table was stored by TCRdb with only in-frame sequences that have V and J called. A share of the clones is absent; for the studies checked, an unresolved V gene accounts for under half, and the remainder has no known explanation. For this sample there are 95,000 to 150,000 clones; just under 90% appear just once. The ten largest make up 6.9% of the sample. The CDR3 spans 15 residues, from the cysteine through the phenylalanine. Left in the record is the CDR3 DNA by itself, 45 bases read in frame from the first base. CDR1 MNHEY and CDR2 SVGAGI are derived from the germline V gene. The V end loses 8 bases and the J end loses 0 bases, and a stretch of 13 bases separates them. Focal radiation therapy combined with CTLA-4 blockade (ipilimumab) was tested in patients with chemo-refractory metastatic non-small-cell lung cancer.

The chain employs TRBV6-5 and TRBJ2-2; a tentative D match to TRBD1 spans 5 bases. This clonotype was obtained from a human donor with non-small cell lung cancer that progressed on radiotherapy plus ipilimumab. The sequencing here drew on peripheral blood, taken from a patient treated with radiotherapy plus ipilimumab. The CDR3 corresponds to CASRQNLANTGELFF. The DNA is TGTGCCAGCCGACAGAACCTAGCGAACACCGGGGAGCTGTTTTTT.